The entry below gives a single TCR beta chain sequence along with its context. The record originates from a study of cytomegalovirus exposure and HLA in healthy donors. Germline CDR1 and CDR2: ENHRY and SYGVKD. The CDR3 totals 14 residues. V lost 5 bases and J lost 7, with 17 bases in between. 60 Vbeta and 13 Jbeta primers were used in PCR. Using immunoSEQ multiplex PCR, the repertoire was profiled, and TCRdb retains in-frame clones only, with some absent. The table lists tens of thousands of clones, approximately 76% of them singletons. The genes are TRBV10-3 and TRBJ1-2; D call uncertain. The sequence was collected from a male donor in good health and CMV-seronegative. The specimen was PBMCs. The CDR3 DNA reads as TGTGCCATCAGTTCGAGAGGGAGTTCAAGTGGCTACACCTTC. This codes for CAISSRGSSSGYTF.